This section outlines one T cell receptor beta chain sequence together with its context. This specimen belongs to a study of blood T cell repertoires in COVID-19. Study-wide background: COVID-19 samples collected from the United States, Italy and Spain covered acute and convalescent phases. Sources were T cells, B-cell-depleted T cells, or PBMCs; the material itself was cDNA or gDNA.

V shed 4 bases and J shed 8 bases, with 8 bases lying between them. CDR3 size: 11 residues. CDR1 and CDR2 (germline): MDHEN, SYDVKM. In the original analysis: Estimation of nucleated cell counts was performed using reference gene primer amplification. Method: immunoSEQ multiplex PCR; TCRdb's copy keeps in-frame clones and lacks some. V, J and clone size were drawn from that table, and D and trimming were deduced from the DNA. The sample has 100,000 or so clones, approximately 90% seen once. The chain couples TRBV28 to TRBJ1-2; D gene unclear. The sequence came from a man aged 60 to 69 with acute or convalescent COVID-19. Source material: peripheral blood. Here the CDR3 DNA reads TGTGCCAGCAGTTCACGCAGGGGCTACACCTTC. Protein sequence: CASSSRRGYTF.